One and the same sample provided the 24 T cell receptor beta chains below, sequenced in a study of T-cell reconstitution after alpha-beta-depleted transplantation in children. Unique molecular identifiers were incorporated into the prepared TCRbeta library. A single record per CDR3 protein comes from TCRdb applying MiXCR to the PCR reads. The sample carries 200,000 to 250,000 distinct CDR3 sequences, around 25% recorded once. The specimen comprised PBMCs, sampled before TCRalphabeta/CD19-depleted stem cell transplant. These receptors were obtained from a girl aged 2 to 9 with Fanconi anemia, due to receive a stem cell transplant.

The DNA of the CDR3 is TGCAGCGTGAGACCGGGGGGGGAGCAGTTCTTC. Translated: CSVRPGGEQFF. The V and J genes are TRBV29-1 and TRBJ2-1; 8 positions agree with TRBD2. CDR1 SQVTM and CDR2 ANQGSEA come from the germline V gene. This CDR3 is built from 11 residues. The ends lost 6 bases at V and 10 bases at J; junction bases unmatched: 5.

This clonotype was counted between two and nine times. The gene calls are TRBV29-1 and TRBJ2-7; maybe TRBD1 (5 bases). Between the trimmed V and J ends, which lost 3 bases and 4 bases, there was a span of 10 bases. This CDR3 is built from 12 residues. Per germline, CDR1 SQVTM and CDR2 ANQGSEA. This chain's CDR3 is CSVDLDSYEQYF. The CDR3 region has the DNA TGCAGCGTTGACCTAGACAGTTACGAGCAGTACTTC.

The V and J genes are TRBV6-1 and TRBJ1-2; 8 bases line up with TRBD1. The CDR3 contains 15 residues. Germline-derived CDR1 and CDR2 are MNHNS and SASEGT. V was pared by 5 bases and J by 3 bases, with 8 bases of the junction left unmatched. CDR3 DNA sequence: TGTGCCAGCAGTAGAAGACAGGGGCGGGACTATGGCTACACCTTC. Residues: CASSRRQGRDYGYTF.

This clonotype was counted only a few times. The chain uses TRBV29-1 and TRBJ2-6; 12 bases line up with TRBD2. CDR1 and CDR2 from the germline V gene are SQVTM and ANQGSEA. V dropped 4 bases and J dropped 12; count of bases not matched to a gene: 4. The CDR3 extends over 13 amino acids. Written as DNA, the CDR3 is TGCAGCGTTGTTTCTAGCGGGAGGGGCGTCCTGACTTTC. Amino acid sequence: CSVVSSGRGVLTF. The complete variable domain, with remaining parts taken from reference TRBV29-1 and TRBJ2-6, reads SAVISQKPSRDICQRGTSLTIQCQVDSQVTMMFWYRQQPGQSLTLIATANQGSEATYESGFVIDKFPISRPNLTFSTLTVSNMSPEDSSIYLCSVVSSGRGVLTFGAGSRLTVL.

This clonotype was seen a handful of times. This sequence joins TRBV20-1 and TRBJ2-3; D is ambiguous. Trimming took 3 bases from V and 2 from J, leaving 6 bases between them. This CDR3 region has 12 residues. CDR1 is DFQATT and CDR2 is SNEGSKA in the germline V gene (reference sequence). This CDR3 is CSASGHTDTQYF. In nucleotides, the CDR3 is TGCAGTGCTAGCGGGCACACAGATACGCAGTATTTT.

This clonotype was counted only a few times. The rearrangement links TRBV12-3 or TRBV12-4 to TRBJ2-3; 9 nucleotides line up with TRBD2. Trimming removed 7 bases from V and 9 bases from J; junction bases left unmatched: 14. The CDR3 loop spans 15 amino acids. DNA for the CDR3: TGTGCCAGCACCCGTCCCAGCGGGGGGCCCTACACGCAGTATTTT. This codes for CASTRPSGGPYTQYF.

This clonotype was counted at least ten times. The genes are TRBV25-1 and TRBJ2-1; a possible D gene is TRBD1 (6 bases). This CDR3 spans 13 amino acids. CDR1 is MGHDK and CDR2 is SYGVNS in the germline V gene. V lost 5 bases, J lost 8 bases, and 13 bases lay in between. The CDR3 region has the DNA TGTGCCAGCAGTCTGGGGGCGCTGGATGAGCAGTTCTTC. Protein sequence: CASSLGALDEQFF.

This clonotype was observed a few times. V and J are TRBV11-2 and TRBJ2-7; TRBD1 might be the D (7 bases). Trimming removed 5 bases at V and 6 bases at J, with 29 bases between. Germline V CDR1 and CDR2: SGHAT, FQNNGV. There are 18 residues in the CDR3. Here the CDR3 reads CASSPPDREDRRLIEQYF. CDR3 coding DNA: TGTGCCAGCAGCCCCCCCGACAGGGAGGATCGACGCCTCATCGAGCAGTACTTC.

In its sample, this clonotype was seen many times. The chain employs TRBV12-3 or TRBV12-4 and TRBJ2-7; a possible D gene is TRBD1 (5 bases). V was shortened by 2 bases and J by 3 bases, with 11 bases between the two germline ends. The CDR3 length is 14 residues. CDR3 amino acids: CASSLSGYGYEQYF. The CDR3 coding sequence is TGTGCCAGCAGTTTATCAGGGTATGGCTACGAGCAGTACTTC.

The CDR3 is CASSERQETQYF. The CDR3 region has the DNA TGTGCCAGCAGTGAGCGGCAAGAGACCCAGTACTTC. The chain carries TRBV2 and TRBJ2-5, with unresolved D. Germline assignment: CDR1 SNHLY and CDR2 FYNNEI. V lost 3 bases to trimming and J lost 2 bases, with 4 bases between them. This CDR3 region has 12 residues.

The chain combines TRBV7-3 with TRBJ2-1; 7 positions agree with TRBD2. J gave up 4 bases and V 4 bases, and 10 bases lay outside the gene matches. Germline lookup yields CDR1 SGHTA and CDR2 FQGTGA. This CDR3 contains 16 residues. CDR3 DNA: TGTGCCAGCAGCTCGAAACGGGGGGAGTCTTACAATGAGCAGTTCTTC. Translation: CASSSKRGESYNEQFF. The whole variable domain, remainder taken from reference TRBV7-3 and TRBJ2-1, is GAGVSQTPSNKVTEKGKYVELRCDPISGHTALYWYRQSLGQGPEFLIYFQGTGAADDSGLPNDRFFAVRPEGSVSTLKIQRTERGDSAVYLCASSSKRGESYNEQFFGPGTRLTVL.

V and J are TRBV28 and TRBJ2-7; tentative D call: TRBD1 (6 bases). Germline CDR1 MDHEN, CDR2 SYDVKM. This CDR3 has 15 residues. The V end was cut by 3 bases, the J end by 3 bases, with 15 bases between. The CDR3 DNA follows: TGTGCCAGCAGTTTGCCTTACAGGGCCGGCTACGAGCAGTACTTC. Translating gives CASSLPYRAGYEQYF.

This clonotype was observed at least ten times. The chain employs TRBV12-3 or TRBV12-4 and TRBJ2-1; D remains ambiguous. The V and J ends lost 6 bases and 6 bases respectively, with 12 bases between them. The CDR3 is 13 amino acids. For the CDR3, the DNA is TGTGCCAGCAGCGTTTACGGCTTCAATGAGCAGTTCTTC. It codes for CASSVYGFNEQFF.

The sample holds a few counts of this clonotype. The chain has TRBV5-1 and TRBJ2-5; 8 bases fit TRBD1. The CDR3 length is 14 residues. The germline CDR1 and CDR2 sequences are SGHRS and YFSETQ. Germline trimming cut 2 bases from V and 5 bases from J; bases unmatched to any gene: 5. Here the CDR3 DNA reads TGCGCCAGCAGCTTTACAGGGGGTACGGAGACCCAGTACTTC. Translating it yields CASSFTGGTETQYF.

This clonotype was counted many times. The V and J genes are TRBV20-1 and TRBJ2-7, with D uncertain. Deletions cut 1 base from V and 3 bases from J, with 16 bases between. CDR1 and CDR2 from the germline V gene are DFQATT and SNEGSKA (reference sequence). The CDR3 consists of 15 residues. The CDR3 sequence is CSARGGKRTIYEQYF. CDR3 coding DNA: TGCAGTGCTAGAGGGGGTAAGCGAACGATCTACGAGCAGTACTTC.

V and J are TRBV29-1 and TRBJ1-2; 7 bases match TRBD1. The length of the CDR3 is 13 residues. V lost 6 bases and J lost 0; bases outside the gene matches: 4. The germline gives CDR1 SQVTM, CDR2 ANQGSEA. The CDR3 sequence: CSVRDSSNYGYTF. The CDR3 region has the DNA TGCAGCGTGCGGGACAGTTCTAACTATGGCTACACCTTC.

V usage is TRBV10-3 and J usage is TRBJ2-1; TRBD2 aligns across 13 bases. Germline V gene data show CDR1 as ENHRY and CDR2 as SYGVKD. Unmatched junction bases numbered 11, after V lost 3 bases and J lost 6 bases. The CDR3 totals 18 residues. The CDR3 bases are TGTGCCATCAGTGACCCTACCGGACTAGCGGGAGAAATCAATGAGCAGTTCTTC. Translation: CAISDPTGLAGEINEQFF.

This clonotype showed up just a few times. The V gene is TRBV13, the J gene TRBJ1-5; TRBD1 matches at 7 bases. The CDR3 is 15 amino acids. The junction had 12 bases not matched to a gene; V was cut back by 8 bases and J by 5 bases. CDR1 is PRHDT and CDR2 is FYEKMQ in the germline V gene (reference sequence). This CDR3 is CASEGTGQSYQPQHF. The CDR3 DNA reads TGTGCCAGCGAGGGGACGGGACAGTCTTATCAGCCCCAGCATTTT.

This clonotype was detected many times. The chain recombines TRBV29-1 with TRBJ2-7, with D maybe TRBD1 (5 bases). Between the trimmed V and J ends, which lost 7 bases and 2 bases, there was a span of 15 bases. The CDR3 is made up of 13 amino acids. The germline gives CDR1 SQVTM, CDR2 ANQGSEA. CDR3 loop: CSARGVGAYEQYF. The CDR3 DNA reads TGCAGCGCCCGTGGAGTAGGGGCCTACGAGCAGTACTTC.

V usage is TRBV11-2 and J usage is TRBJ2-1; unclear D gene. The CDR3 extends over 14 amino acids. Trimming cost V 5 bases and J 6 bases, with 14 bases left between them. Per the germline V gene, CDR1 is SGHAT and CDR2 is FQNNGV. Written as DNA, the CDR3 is TGTGCCAGCAGCCCCATCAACGCCGCCAATGAGCAGTTCTTC. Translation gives CASSPINAANEQFF.

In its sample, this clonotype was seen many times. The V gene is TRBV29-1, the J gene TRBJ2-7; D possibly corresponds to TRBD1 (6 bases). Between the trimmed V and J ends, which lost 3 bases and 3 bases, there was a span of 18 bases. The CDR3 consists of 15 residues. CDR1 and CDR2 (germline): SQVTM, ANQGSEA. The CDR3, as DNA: TGCAGCGTTGACTTTCTTCGGCAGGGGATCTACGAGCAGTACTTC. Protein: CSVDFLRQGIYEQYF.

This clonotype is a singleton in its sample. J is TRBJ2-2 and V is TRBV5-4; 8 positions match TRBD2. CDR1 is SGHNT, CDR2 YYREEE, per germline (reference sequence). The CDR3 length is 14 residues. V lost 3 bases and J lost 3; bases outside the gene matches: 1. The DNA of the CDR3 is TGTGCCAGCAGCTCGGGACTAGACACCGGGGAGCTGTTTTTT. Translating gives CASSSGLDTGELFF.

The CDR3 DNA reads as TGCAGTGCTAGAGATGGGTCGGTGGCCTGGAATTCACCCCTCCACTTT. It encodes CSARDGSVAWNSPLHF. The chain is built from TRBV20-1 and TRBJ1-6; no reliable D call. CDR3 size: 16 residues. Germline V gene sequence: CDR1 DFQATT, CDR2 SNEGSKA (reference sequence). V was clipped by 0 bases and J by 7 bases, with 16 bases between them.

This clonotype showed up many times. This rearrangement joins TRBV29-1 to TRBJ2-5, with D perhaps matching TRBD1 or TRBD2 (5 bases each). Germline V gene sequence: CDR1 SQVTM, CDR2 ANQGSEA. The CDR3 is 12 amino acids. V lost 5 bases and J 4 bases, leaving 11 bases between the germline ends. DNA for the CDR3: TGCAGCGTTTTTGCTGGGGGAGAGACCCAGTACTTC. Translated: CSVFAGGETQYF.